Listed below are T cell receptor beta chains from one sample, sequenced in a study of tumor-infiltrating lymphocytes in primary liver carcinoma. TCRdb independently ran MiXCR on the multiplex PCR reads; one entry per CDR3 protein. Of around 47,000 distinct CDR3 sequences in the sample, approximately 73% are singletons; the top ten hold about 20%. Sequencing was done on a sample of liver tumor tissue from sampling region 2. Every receptor here comes from a man between 35 and 55 years old with primary liver carcinoma and hepatitis B virus infection. The conserved cysteine and the conserved F or W are not part of the CDR3 here. A D gene is named only where the DNA matches it firmly.

j_call d_call v_call cdr3_aa
TRBJ2-3 TRBD2 TRBV5-5 ANSPTGTSGSGDTQY
TRBJ2-1 TRBD2 TRBV28 ASRIRGGNEQF
TRBJ1-3 - TRBV12-3/TRBV12-4 AGSLEAATGNTIY
TRBJ1-6 - TRBV28 ASSLGLTNNSPLH
TRBJ1-6 TRBD1 TRBV4-3 ASSHLTGQGGPPLY
TRBJ2-1 - TRBV11-3 ASSLGFSISEQF
TRBJ2-7 - TRBV28 ACSSGTGMLEQY
TRBJ2-3 - TRBV11-1 VSSLPRESTDRQY
TRBJ1-1 TRBD1 TRBV6-2/TRBV6-3 TSSLPGAGGPNTEAF
TRBJ2-7 - TRBV7-2 ASGSSPGAYEQY
TRBJ1-2 - TRBV6-1 ASIPQGTGGYT
TRBJ2-5 - TRBV28 ASRRLGPETQY
TRBJ2-7 - TRBV11-2 ASRSNRNSYEEY
TRBJ2-7 - TRBV5-4 VSSLGGTYEQY
TRBJ2-7 TRBD1 TRBV29-1 NVAPTGLHEQY